This TCR beta chain emerged from a study of blood T cell repertoires in COVID-19. This CDR3 is 14 amino acids long. Germline V gene data show CDR1 as SGHDN and CDR2 as FVKESK. The J segment lost 10 bases and the V segment lost 4 bases, leaving 11 bases of the junction unmatched. Using immunoSEQ multiplex PCR, the repertoire was profiled, and TCRdb retains in-frame clones only, with some absent. The sample carries around 160,000 clones, almost 85% recorded once. The chain links TRBV14 to TRBJ2-5; TRBD2 matches at 8 bases. This clonotype was obtained from a man aged 50 or older who had recovered from COVID-19. The sequenced material came from PBMCs or T cells enriched from blood (not recorded which). CDR3 nucleotides: TGTGCCAGCAGCCCCGGGCTAGCGGGCCGTTTCCAGTACTTC. Its translation: CASSPGLAGRFQYF.